This TCR beta chain was observed in a study of blood T cells in healthy people across ages. The use of a sample-barcoded 5' primer and a J-beta primer mix characterized a second PCR of roughly 6 to 11 cycles. TCRdb re-called the 5' RACE reads through MiXCR, storing one row per CDR3 protein. The sample comprises some 750,000 distinct CDR3 sequences, 22% of which are singletons, and about 22% rests with the top ten. This clonotype appeared a few times. The length of the CDR3 is 13 residues. This sequence joins TRBV12-3 or TRBV12-4 and TRBJ2-5, with D unresolved. The J call may be wrong; the DNA end is better matched by TRBJ2-1. The sequenced sample consisted of blood. This receptor was obtained from a man aged 65 to 79 in good health. CDR3 nucleotides: TGTGCCAGCTCAACTCAGCGCTATGGTGAGCAGTTCTTC. The encoded protein is CASSTQRYGEQFF.